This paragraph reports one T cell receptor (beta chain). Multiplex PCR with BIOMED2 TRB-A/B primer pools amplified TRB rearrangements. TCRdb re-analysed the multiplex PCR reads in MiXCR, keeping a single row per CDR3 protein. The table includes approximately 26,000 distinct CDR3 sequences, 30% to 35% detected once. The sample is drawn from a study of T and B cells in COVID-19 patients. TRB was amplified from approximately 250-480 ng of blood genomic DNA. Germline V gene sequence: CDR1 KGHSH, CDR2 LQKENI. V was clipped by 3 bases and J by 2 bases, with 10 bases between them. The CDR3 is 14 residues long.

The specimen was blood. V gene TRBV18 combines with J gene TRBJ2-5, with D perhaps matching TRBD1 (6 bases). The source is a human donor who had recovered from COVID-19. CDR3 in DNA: TGTGCCAGCTCACCTTCGGACAGACAAGAGACCCAGTACTTC. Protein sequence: CASSPSDRQETQYF. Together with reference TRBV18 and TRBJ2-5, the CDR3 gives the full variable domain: NAGVMQNPRHLVRRRGQEARLRCSPMKGHSHVYWYRQLPEEGLKFMVYLQKENIIDESGMPKERFSAEFPKEGPSILRIQQVVRGDSAAYFCASSPSDRQETQYFGPGTRLLVL.